This T cell receptor (beta chain) was identified during a study of Graves' ophthalmopathy and Graves' hyperthyroidism. Overall study findings and caveats: Ophthalmopathy and stable hyperthyroidism were discriminated by a 13-signature model, with approximately 89% sensitivity and nearly 84% specificity.

CDR3 length equals 13 residues. Per the germline V gene, CDR1 is MNHNS and CDR2 is SASEGT. The V gene end was trimmed by 9 bases and the J gene end by 3 bases; junction bases not matched to a gene: 6. Stable hyperthyroidism denotes an absence of ophthalmopathy throughout 18 months of follow-up. Newly diagnosed hyperthyroidism donors, aged 18 to 65, duration under 2 months. A note on this clonotype: What it recognizes is unknown.

TCR beta CDR3 regions were amplified from RNA transcripts. Second-round multiplex PCR came after a first-round RT-PCR that employed HTBI primers. One entry per CDR3 protein results from TCRdb running MiXCR on the multiplex PCR reads. The sample yields about 400,000 distinct CDR3 sequences, approximately 15% seen once. This receptor was obtained from a woman younger than 35 with stable Graves' hyperthyroidism. The chain combines TRBV6-1 with TRBJ2-7; TRBD1 matches at 9 bases. Sequencing was performed on peripheral blood. The CDR3 DNA follows: TGTGCCAGTACAACAGGGGGCAACTACGAGCAGTACTTC. It codes for CASTTGGNYEQYF.